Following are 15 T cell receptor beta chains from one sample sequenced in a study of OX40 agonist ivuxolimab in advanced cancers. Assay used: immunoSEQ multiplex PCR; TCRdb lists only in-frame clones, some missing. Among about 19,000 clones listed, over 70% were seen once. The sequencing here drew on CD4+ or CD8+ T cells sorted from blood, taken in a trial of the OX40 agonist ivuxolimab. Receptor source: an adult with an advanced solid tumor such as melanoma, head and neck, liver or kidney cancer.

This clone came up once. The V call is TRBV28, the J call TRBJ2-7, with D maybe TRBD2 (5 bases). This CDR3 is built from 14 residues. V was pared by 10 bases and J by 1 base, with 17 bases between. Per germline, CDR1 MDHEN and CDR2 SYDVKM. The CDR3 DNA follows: TGTGCCACTACAACCGGGATTCGTTCCTACGAGCAGTACTTC. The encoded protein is CATTTGIRSYEQYF.

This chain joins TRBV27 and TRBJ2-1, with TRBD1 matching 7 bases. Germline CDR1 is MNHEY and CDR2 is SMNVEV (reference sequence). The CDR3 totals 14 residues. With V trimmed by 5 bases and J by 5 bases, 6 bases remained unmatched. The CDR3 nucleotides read TGTGCCAGCAGTCCCACGGGACAGCACAATGAGCAGTTCTTC. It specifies CASSPTGQHNEQFF.

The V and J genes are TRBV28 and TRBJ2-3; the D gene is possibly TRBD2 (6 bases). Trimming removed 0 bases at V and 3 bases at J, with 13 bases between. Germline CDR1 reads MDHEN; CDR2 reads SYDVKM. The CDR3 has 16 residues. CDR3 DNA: TGTGCCAGCAGTTTATGGGGGGAGGCCCTAACAGATACGCAGTATTTT. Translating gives CASSLWGEALTDTQYF.

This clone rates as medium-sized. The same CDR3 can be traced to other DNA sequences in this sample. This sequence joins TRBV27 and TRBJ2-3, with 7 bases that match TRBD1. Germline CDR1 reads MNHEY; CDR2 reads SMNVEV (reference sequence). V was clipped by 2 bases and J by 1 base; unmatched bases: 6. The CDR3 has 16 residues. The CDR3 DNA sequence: TGTGCCAGCAGTTTAGCCAGGGGGAAAGGCACAGATACGCAGTATTTT. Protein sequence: CASSLARGKGTDTQYF.

The CDR3 nucleotides are TGTGCCAGCGCCGAGAGGGCAGGGGAAGCAGATACGCAGTATTTT. Translated, it gives CASAERAGEADTQYF. The gene calls are TRBV6-4 and TRBJ2-3; possible D gene TRBD1, 6 bases. Trimming removed 8 bases from V and 4 bases from J, with 19 bases in between. The CDR3 runs 15 residues. Germline CDR1 and CDR2: MRHNA and SNTAGT.

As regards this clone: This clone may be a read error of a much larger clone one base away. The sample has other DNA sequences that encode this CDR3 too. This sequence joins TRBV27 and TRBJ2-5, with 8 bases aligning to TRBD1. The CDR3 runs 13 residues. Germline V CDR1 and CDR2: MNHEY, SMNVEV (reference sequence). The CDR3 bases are TGTGCCAGCAGAAAACAGGGGGGAGAGACCCAATACTTC. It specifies CASRKQGGETQYF.

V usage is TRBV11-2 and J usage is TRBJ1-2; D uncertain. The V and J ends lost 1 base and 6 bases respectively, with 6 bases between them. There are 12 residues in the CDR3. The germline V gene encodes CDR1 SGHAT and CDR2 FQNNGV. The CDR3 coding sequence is TGTGCCAGCAGCTTAGGGAAACATGGCTACACCTTC. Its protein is CASSLGKHGYTF. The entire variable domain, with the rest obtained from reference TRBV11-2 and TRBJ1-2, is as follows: EAGVAQSPRYKIIEKRQSVAFWCNPISGHATLYWYQQILGQGPKLLIQFQNNGVVDDSQLPKDRFSAERLKGVDSTLKIQPAKLEDSAVYLCASSLGKHGYTFGSGTRLTVV.

The CDR3 spells CASSKGQGEETQYF. In nucleotides, the CDR3 is TGTGCCAGCAGCAAGGGACAGGGGGAAGAGACCCAGTACTTC. The rearrangement uses TRBV7-9 and TRBJ2-5, with 11 nucleotides matching TRBD1. The germline V gene encodes CDR1 SEHNR and CDR2 FQNEAQ (reference sequence). The CDR3 is made up of 14 amino acids. V lost 5 bases and J lost 3; bases outside the gene matches: 2.

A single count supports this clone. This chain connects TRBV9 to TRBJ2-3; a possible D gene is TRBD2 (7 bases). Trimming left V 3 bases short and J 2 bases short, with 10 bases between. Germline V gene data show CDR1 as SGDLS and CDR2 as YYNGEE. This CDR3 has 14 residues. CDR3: CASSEGGATDTQYF. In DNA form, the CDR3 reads TGTGCCAGCAGCGAGGGGGGGGCCACAGATACGCAGTATTTT.

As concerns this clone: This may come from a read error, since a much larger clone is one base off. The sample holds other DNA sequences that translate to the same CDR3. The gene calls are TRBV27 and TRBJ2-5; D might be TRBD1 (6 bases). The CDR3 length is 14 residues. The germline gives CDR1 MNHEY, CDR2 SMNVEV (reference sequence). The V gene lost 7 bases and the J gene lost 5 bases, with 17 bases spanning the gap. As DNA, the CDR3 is TGTGCCAGCAAAGAGGACAGAGGAGTTGAGACCCAGTACTTC. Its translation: CASKEDRGVETQYF.

For the CDR3, the DNA is TGTGCCAGCAGTCCACCGGGGGAGACCCAGTACTTC. Translated, it gives CASSPPGETQYF. This chain connects TRBV28 to TRBJ2-5, with D possibly matching TRBD2 (5 bases). The ends were cut back, 5 bases at V and 5 bases at J, with 9 bases in the middle. The CDR3 spans 12 residues. Germline V CDR1 and CDR2: MDHEN, SYDVKM.

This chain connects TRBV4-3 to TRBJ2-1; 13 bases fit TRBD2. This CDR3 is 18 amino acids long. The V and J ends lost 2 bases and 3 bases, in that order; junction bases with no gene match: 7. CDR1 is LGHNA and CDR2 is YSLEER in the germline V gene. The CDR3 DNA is TGCGCCAGCAGCCAAACTAGCGGGAGGGCCAATTTCTACAATGAGCAGTTCTTC. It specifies CASSQTSGRANFYNEQFF.

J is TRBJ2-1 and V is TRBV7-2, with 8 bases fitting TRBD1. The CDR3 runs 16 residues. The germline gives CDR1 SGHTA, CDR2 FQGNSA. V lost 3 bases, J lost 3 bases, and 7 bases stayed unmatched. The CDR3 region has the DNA TGTGCCAGCAGCTTTACGACAGGGGACTTCTACAATGAGCAGTTCTTC. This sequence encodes CASSFTTGDFYNEQFF. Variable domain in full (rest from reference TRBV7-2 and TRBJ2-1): GAGVSQSPSNKVTEKGKDVELRCDPISGHTALYWYRQSLGQGLEFLIYFQGNSAPDKSGLPSDRFSAERTGGSVSTLTIQRTQQEDSAVYLCASSFTTGDFYNEQFFGPGTRLTVL.

The CDR3 protein is CASSLGQGGTEAFF. The CDR3 DNA reads TGCGCCAGCAGCCTGGGACAGGGGGGCACTGAAGCTTTCTTT. This chain uses TRBV5-1 with TRBJ1-1; TRBD1 aligns across 11 bases. CDR3 length: 14 residues. J lost 4 bases, V lost 4 bases, and 3 bases had no gene match. The germline gives CDR1 SGHRS, CDR2 YFSETQ.

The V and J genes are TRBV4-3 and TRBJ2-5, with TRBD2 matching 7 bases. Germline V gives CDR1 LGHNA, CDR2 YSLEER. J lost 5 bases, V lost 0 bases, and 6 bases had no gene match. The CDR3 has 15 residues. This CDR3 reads CASSQDPGGWETQYF. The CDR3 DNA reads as TGCGCCAGCAGCCAAGATCCGGGGGGTTGGGAGACCCAGTACTTC.